The 9 T cell receptor beta chains below all came from one sample that was sequenced in a study of cytomegalovirus exposure and HLA in healthy donors. Primers: 60 Vbeta forward and 13 Jbeta reverse. TCRdb's copy holds only in-frame clones and misses some; the assay was immunoSEQ multiplex PCR. This sample has more than 150,000 clones; about 80% occur once, and the top ten carry about 0.7%. Material for sequencing was PBMCs. All receptors derive from a boy younger than 18 in good health and CMV-seronegative.

The chain is built from TRBV6-1 and TRBJ2-2; tentative D call: TRBD1 (6 bases). Germline lookup yields CDR1 MNHNS and CDR2 SASEGT. V was shortened by 2 bases and J by 3 bases, with 16 bases between the two germline ends. The CDR3 runs to 17 residues. CDR3: CASSEFWQGSYTGELFF. The DNA for the CDR3 is TGTGCCAGCAGTGAATTCTGGCAGGGGAGTTACACCGGGGAGCTGTTTTTT.

The CDR3 nucleotides read TGCGCCAGCAGCCAGGGGGATGATCAGCCCCAGCATTTT. This translates into CASSQGDDQPQHF. The V call is TRBV10-2, the J call TRBJ1-5; 7 nucleotides line up with TRBD1. After removal of 6 bases from V and 5 bases from J, the junction contained 4 bases not matched to a gene. Per germline, CDR1 WSHSY and CDR2 SAAADI. CDR3 length: 13 amino acids.

The J gene is TRBJ2-2, the V gene TRBV28; TRBD2 is a possible D gene (6 bases). The CDR3 is 14 residues long. Deletions cut 3 bases from V and 5 bases from J, with 10 bases between. Germline V gene lookup returns CDR1 MDHEN and CDR2 SYDVKM. The CDR3 DNA reads TGTGCCAGCAGTTTCTGGGCGGGGACCGGGGAGCTGTTTTTT. As protein: CASSFWAGTGELFF.

V and J are TRBV6-5 and TRBJ2-3; perhaps TRBD2 as D (5 bases). V was pared by 5 bases and J by 4 bases, with 10 bases between. The CDR3 is 13 residues long. CDR1 and CDR2 from the germline V gene are MNHEY and SVGAGI. The CDR3, as DNA: TGTGCCAGCAGTAACTTAGCGTCAGATACGCAGTATTTT. This gives the protein CASSNLASDTQYF.

V usage is TRBV19 and J usage is TRBJ1-4; D possibly corresponds to TRBD1 (6 bases). The germline V gene has CDR1 LNHDA and CDR2 SQIVND (reference sequence). The CDR3 runs to 17 residues. V was cut by 1 base and J by 0 bases, with 12 bases left in between. In nucleotides, the CDR3 is TGTGCCAGTAGTATAGGGGGGGGCAGAGCAACTAATGAAAAACTGTTTTTT. It encodes CASSIGGGRATNEKLFF. The entire variable domain, with the rest obtained from reference TRBV19 and TRBJ1-4, is as follows: DGGITQSPKYLFRKEGQNVTLSCEQNLNHDAMYWYRQDPGQGLRLIYYSQIVNDFQKGDIAEGYSVSREKKESFPLTVTSAQKNPTAFYLCASSIGGGRATNEKLFFGSGTQLSVL.

Of note for this clone: Within the sample, other DNA sequences also encode this same CDR3. The chain carries TRBV9 and TRBJ1-5, with 9 bases matching TRBD1. CDR1 and CDR2 from the germline V gene are SGDLS and YYNGEE. V lost 0 bases and J lost 4; bases outside the gene matches: 2. The CDR3 is made up of 15 amino acids. Written as DNA, the CDR3 is TGTGCCAGCAGCGTAGGGGACAGGGCGAATCAGCCCCAGCATTTT. The encoded protein is CASSVGDRANQPQHF. Variable domain in full (rest from reference TRBV9 and TRBJ1-5): DSGVTQTPKHLITATGQRVTLRCSPRSGDLSVYWYQQSLDQGLQFLIQYYNGEERAKGNILERFSAQQFPDLHSELNLSSLELGDSALYFCASSVGDRANQPQHFGDGTRLSIL.

This clone has a single count. The genes are TRBV2 and TRBJ2-5; D is unclear. Trimming pared 6 bases from V and 3 bases from J, leaving 5 bases between. Germline V gene lookup returns CDR1 SNHLY and CDR2 FYNNEI. This CDR3 contains 11 residues. The CDR3: CASSQKETQYF. DNA of the CDR3: TGTGCCAGCAGCCAGAAAGAGACCCAGTACTTC.

The chain combines TRBV30 with TRBJ2-2; possible D gene TRBD2, 5 bases. Germline V gene sequence: CDR1 GTSNPN, CDR2 SVGIG (reference sequence). V lost 1 base and J lost 6, with 12 bases in between. The CDR3 totals 14 residues. The DNA of the CDR3 is TGTGCCTGGAGTGGAAAGGGAGAACCCGGGGAGCTGTTTTTT. Translation gives CAWSGKGEPGELFF. Based on the CDR3 plus reference TRBV30 and TRBJ2-2, the full variable domain is SQTIHQWPATLVQPVGSPLSLECTVEGTSNPNLYWYRQAAGRGLQLLFYSVGIGQISSEVPQNLSASRPQDRQFILSSKKLLLSDSGFYLCAWSGKGEPGELFFGEGSRLTVL.

The J gene is TRBJ1-2, the V gene TRBV7-8, with TRBD1 as a possible D gene (6 bases). The V gene's germline CDR1 is SGHVS and CDR2 FQNEAQ. V was shortened by 4 bases and J by 0 bases, with 12 bases between the two germline ends. The CDR3 runs 15 residues. The CDR3, as DNA: TGTGCCAGCAGCTCGACAGGTACCTCTAACTATGGCTACACCTTC. The encoded protein is CASSSTGTSNYGYTF.